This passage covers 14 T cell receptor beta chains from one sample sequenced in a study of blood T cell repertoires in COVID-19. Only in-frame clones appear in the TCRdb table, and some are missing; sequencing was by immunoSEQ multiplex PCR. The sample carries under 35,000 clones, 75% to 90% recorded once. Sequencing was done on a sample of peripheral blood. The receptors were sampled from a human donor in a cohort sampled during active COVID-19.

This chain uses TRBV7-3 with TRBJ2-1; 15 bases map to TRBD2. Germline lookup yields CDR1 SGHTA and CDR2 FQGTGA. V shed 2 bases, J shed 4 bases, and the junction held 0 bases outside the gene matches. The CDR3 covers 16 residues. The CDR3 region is CASSLGTSGGYNEQFF. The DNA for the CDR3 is TGTGCCAGCAGCTTAGGGACTAGCGGGGGGTACAATGAGCAGTTCTTC.

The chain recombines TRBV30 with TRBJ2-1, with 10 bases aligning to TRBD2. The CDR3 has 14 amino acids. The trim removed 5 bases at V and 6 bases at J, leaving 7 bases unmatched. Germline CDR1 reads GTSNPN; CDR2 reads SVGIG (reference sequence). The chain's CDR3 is CAWSTGTSANEQFF. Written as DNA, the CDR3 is TGTGCCTGGTCTACCGGGACTAGCGCCAATGAGCAGTTCTTC.

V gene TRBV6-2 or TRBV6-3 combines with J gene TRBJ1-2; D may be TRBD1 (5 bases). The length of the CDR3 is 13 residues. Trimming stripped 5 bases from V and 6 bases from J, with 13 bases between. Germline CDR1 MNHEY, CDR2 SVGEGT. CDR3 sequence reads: CASSRQRKDGYTF. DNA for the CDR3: TGTGCCAGCAGTAGACAGAGAAAGGATGGCTACACCTTC.

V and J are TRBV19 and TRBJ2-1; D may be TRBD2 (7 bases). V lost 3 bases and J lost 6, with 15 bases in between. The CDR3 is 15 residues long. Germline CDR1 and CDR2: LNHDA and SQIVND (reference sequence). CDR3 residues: CASSILREGGNEQFF. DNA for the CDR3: TGTGCCAGTAGTATTTTGAGGGAGGGGGGCAATGAGCAGTTCTTC.

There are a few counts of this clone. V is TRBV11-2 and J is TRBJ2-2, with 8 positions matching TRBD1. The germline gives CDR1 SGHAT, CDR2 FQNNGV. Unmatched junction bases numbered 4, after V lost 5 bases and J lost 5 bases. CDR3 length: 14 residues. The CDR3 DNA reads TGTGCCAGCAGCCTCGGACAGGGAACCGGGGAGCTGTTTTTT. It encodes CASSLGQGTGELFF.

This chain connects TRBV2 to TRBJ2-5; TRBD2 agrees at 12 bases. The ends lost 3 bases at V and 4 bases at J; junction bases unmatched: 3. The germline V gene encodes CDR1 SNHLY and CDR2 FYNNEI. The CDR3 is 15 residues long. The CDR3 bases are TGTGCCAGCAGTGATGCTAGCGGGGGGGCAGAGACCCAGTACTTC. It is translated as CASSDASGGAETQYF.

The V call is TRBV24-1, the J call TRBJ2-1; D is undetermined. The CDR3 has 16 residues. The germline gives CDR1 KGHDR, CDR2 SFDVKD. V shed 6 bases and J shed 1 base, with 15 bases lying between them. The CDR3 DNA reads TGTGCCACCAGTCCGCCAAGTGCAGGATCCTACAATGAGCAGTTCTTC. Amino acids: CATSPPSAGSYNEQFF.

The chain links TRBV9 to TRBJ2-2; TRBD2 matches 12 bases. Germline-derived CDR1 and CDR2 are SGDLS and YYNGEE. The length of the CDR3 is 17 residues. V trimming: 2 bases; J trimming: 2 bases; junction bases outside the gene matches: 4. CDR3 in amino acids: CASSVASGRENTGELFF. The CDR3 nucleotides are TGTGCCAGCAGCGTGGCTAGCGGGAGGGAAAACACCGGGGAGCTGTTTTTT. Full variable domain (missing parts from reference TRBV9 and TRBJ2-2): DSGVTQTPKHLITATGQRVTLRCSPRSGDLSVYWYQQSLDQGLQFLIQYYNGEERAKGNILERFSAQQFPDLHSELNLSSLELGDSALYFCASSVASGRENTGELFFGEGSRLTVL.

The CDR3 spells CASSRRTANQPQHF. CDR3 sequence (DNA): TGTGCCAGTAGCAGGAGGACAGCTAATCAGCCCCAGCATTTT. The chain joins TRBV19 to TRBJ1-5; a possible D gene is TRBD1 (6 bases). Germline V CDR1 and CDR2: LNHDA, SQIVND (reference sequence). There are 14 residues in the CDR3. V dropped 6 bases and J dropped 4 bases, with 13 bases sitting between them.

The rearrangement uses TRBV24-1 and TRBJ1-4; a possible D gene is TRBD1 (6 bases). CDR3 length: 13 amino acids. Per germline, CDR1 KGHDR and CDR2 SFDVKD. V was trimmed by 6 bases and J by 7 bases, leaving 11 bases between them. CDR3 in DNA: TGTGCCACCAGTCGCTCAGGGGTTGAAAAACTGTTTTTT. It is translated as CATSRSGVEKLFF.

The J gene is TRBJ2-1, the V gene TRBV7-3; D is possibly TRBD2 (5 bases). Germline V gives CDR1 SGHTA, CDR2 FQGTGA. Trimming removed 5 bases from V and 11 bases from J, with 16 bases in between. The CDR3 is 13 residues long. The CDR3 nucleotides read TGTGCCAGCAGCCCAGGTACTAGGTGGAAGCAGTTCTTC. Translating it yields CASSPGTRWKQFF.

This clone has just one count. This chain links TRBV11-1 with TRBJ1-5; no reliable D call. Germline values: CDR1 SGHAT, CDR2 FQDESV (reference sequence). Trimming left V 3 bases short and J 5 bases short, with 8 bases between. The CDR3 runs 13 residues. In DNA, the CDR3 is TGTGCCAGCAGCTTCGGGGTGGATCAGCCCCAGCATTTT. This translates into CASSFGVDQPQHF.

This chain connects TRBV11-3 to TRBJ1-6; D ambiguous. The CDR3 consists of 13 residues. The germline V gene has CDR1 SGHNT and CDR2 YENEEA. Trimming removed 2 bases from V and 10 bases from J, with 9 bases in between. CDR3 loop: CASSLSSRSPLHF. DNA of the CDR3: TGTGCCAGCAGCTTATCGTCGAGATCACCCCTCCACTTT.

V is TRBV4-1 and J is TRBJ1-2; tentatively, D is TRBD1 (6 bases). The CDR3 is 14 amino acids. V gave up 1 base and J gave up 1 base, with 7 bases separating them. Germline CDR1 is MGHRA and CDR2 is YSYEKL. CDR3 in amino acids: CASSQGGGNYGYTF. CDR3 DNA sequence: TGCGCCAGCAGCCAAGGAGGGGGTAACTATGGCTACACCTTC.